This T cell receptor beta chain stems from a study of blood T cell repertoires in COVID-19. Study details: COVID-19 samples from acute and convalescent phases originated in the United States, Italy and Spain. PBMCs, B-cell-depleted T cells, or T cells provided the cDNA or gDNA that made up the material.

Germline CDR1 PRHDT, CDR2 FYEKMQ (reference sequence). Trimming removed 3 bases from V and 0 bases from J, with 10 bases in between. The CDR3 has 15 residues. Seattle-derived patients entered the study during active infection and were followed longitudinally. Only in-frame clones appear in the TCRdb table, and some are missing; sequencing was by immunoSEQ multiplex PCR. The table records around 300,000 clones, approximately 90% of them present only once. The TCR comes from a woman in her thirties with COVID-19, enrolled during active disease. The V call is TRBV13, the J call TRBJ2-3; D gene uncertain. The specimen was peripheral blood. CDR3 amino acids: CASSLVGVSTDTQYF. CDR3 bases: TGTGCCAGCAGCTTGGTAGGAGTGAGCACAGATACGCAGTATTTT.